The clone carrying this T cell receptor (beta chain) has just one count. Healthy individuals who donated bone marrow served as the donors. The sample originates from a study of cytomegalovirus exposure and HLA in healthy donors. Looked up from germline, CDR1 is MRHNA and CDR2 is SNTAGT. V lost 3 bases to trimming and J lost 2 bases; unmatched junction nucleotides: 1. The CDR3 totals 15 residues. With 60 Vbeta and 13 Jbeta primers, the PCR was carried out. TCRdb keeps only in-frame clones here, not all; method: immunoSEQ multiplex PCR. The sample lists roughly 75,000 clones; 84% were seen once. The genes are TRBV6-4 and TRBJ2-7; TRBD2 aligns across 13 bases. Sequencing was performed on PBMCs. The TCR comes from an older man in good health and CMV-seropositive. The CDR3 sequence: CASSELAGGAYEQYF. CDR3 bases: TGTGCCAGCAGTGAACTAGCGGGAGGGGCCTACGAGCAGTACTTC.